The 26 T cell receptor beta chains below all came from one sample that was sequenced in a study of OX40 agonist ivuxolimab in advanced cancers. Repertoires were generated with immunoSEQ multiplex PCR, while TCRdb's copy carries only in-frame clones and drops some. The table shows roughly 76,000 clones, with roughly 86% occurring only once. The sequences come from CD4+ or CD8+ T cells sorted from blood, collected in a trial of the OX40 agonist ivuxolimab. These TCRs come from an adult with an advanced solid tumor such as melanoma, head and neck, liver or kidney cancer.

This clone has more than one count but fewer than ten. The chain links TRBV7-9 to TRBJ2-7; D may correspond to TRBD1 or TRBD2 (5 bases each). The germline gives CDR1 SEHNR, CDR2 FQNEAQ (reference sequence). V lost 5 bases and J 1 base, leaving 18 bases between the germline ends. The CDR3 loop spans 16 amino acids. The CDR3 here is CASSRIGTQRSYEQYF. Written as DNA, the CDR3 is TGTGCCAGCAGCCGGATCGGGACGCAGCGATCCTACGAGCAGTACTTC.

This chain connects TRBV11-2 to TRBJ2-1; 7 bases fit TRBD1. The germline gives CDR1 SGHAT, CDR2 FQNNGV. The CDR3 has 14 residues. J lost 4 bases, V lost 6 bases, and 6 bases had no gene match. CDR3 in DNA: TGTGCCAGCAGGGACAGGCGATTTTACAATGAGCAGTTCTTC. Translating gives CASRDRRFYNEQFF. The whole variable domain, remainder taken from reference TRBV11-2 and TRBJ2-1, is EAGVAQSPRYKIIEKRQSVAFWCNPISGHATLYWYQQILGQGPKLLIQFQNNGVVDDSQLPKDRFSAERLKGVDSTLKIQPAKLEDSAVYLCASRDRRFYNEQFFGPGTRLTVL.

The chain is built from TRBV7-2 and TRBJ2-7, with D perhaps TRBD2 (6 bases). Trimming took 4 bases from V and 0 from J, leaving 10 bases between them. The CDR3 length is 14 residues. CDR1 and CDR2 from the germline V gene are SGHTA and FQGNSA. The CDR3 nucleotides read TGTGCCAGCAGCTCTCCGGGACTCTCCTACGAGCAGTACTTC. Encoded protein: CASSSPGLSYEQYF.

The chain links TRBV4-2 to TRBJ2-2, with D possibly being TRBD1 or TRBD2 (5 bases each). The CDR3 is 16 residues long. Looked up from germline, CDR1 is LGHNA and CDR2 is YNFKEQ. V dropped 5 bases and J dropped 1 base, with 14 bases sitting between them. As DNA, the CDR3 is TGTGCCAGCAGCACCCACGGGGCGGGGAACACCGGGGAGCTGTTTTTT. It translates to CASSTHGAGNTGELFF.

The rearrangement links TRBV9 to TRBJ2-7, with a tentative D call TRBD2 (5 bases). Trimming pared 0 bases from V and 4 bases from J, leaving 8 bases between. The CDR3 runs to 13 residues. Looked up from germline, CDR1 is SGDLS and CDR2 is YYNGEE. The CDR3 bases are TGTGCCAGCAGCGTAGCGGGGAGTTACGAGCAGTACTTC. Protein sequence: CASSVAGSYEQYF. Using reference TRBV9 and TRBJ2-7 for the parts outside the CDR3, the full variable domain is DSGVTQTPKHLITATGQRVTLRCSPRSGDLSVYWYQQSLDQGLQFLIQYYNGEERAKGNILERFSAQQFPDLHSELNLSSLELGDSALYFCASSVAGSYEQYFGPGTRLTVT.

The CDR3 region is CASRRRGTGIYEQYF. CDR3 nucleotides: TGTGCCAGCAGGAGGCGTGGGACAGGAATCTACGAGCAGTACTTC. The chain has TRBV27 and TRBJ2-7, with 8 bases that match TRBD1. Germline V gene data show CDR1 as MNHEY and CDR2 as SMNVEV (reference sequence). The CDR3 loop spans 15 amino acids. With V trimmed by 6 bases and J by 3 bases, 10 bases remained unmatched.

The chain combines TRBV4-3 with TRBJ1-3; no firm D call. The V and J ends lost 0 bases and 3 bases respectively, with 12 bases between them. The CDR3 is 16 amino acids. Germline CDR1 is LGHNA and CDR2 is YSLEER. CDR3 bases: TGCGCCAGCAGCCAAGAGGCCCCTGGATTTGGAAACACCATATATTTT. Translation gives CASSQEAPGFGNTIYF.

The chain couples TRBV19 to TRBJ1-6; 8 positions agree with TRBD1. V was pared by 5 bases and J by 7 bases, with 4 bases of the junction left unmatched. The CDR3 is 14 amino acids. CDR1 and CDR2 from the germline V gene are LNHDA and SQIVND (reference sequence). This chain's CDR3 is CASSSTGGNSPLHF. Written as DNA, the CDR3 is TGTGCCAGTAGTTCTACAGGGGGGAATTCACCCCTCCACTTT.

In this sample, this clone turned up a few times. V usage is TRBV6-5 and J usage is TRBJ1-6; 7 bases agree with TRBD1. Germline assignment: CDR1 MNHEY and CDR2 SVGAGI. The CDR3 runs 15 residues. The trim removed 7 bases at V and 5 bases at J, leaving 8 bases unmatched. CDR3 in amino acids: CASNPAGQNNSPLHF. The CDR3 DNA reads TGTGCCAGCAACCCCGCGGGACAGAATAATTCACCCCTCCACTTT.

V is TRBV7-8 and J is TRBJ2-1, with 10 bases that match TRBD2. The germline CDR1 and CDR2 sequences are SGHVS and FQNEAQ. With 5 bases clipped from V and 1 base from J, the junction kept 2 bases outside the gene matches. The CDR3 is 15 residues long. CDR3 residues: CASSLSGGSYNEQFF. CDR3 nucleotide sequence: TGTGCCAGCAGCCTTAGCGGGGGGTCCTACAATGAGCAGTTCTTC.

This clone is a singleton in its sample. J is TRBJ2-3 and V is TRBV9; a possible D gene is TRBD1 (6 bases). Trimming removed 3 bases at V and 0 bases at J, with 17 bases between. The CDR3 is made up of 17 amino acids. The V gene's germline CDR1 is SGDLS and CDR2 YYNGEE. This CDR3 is CASSAEWGRASTDTQYF. The CDR3 DNA sequence: TGTGCCAGCAGCGCCGAGTGGGGGCGGGCTAGCACAGATACGCAGTATTTT.

The chain uses TRBV11-2 and TRBJ1-1, with D unclear. Germline CDR1 SGHAT, CDR2 FQNNGV. CDR3 length: 17 amino acids. V was trimmed by 1 base and J by 0 bases, leaving 15 bases between them. This CDR3 is CASSLAMSGEMNTEAFF. As DNA, the CDR3 is TGTGCCAGCAGCTTAGCTATGTCAGGCGAAATGAACACTGAAGCTTTCTTT.

The rearrangement links TRBV27 to TRBJ2-1; D is unresolved. The CDR3 spans 13 residues. The V end lost 0 bases, the J end lost 7 bases, and 7 bases lay between the germline ends. The germline gives CDR1 MNHEY, CDR2 SMNVEV (reference sequence). CDR3 sequence reads: CASSLSPWNEQFF. CDR3 nucleotide sequence: TGTGCCAGCAGTTTATCCCCGTGGAATGAGCAGTTCTTC.

The V gene is TRBV7-6, the J gene TRBJ1-6; D unclear. V shed 1 base and J shed 10 bases, with 8 bases lying between them. Germline V gives CDR1 SGHVS, CDR2 FNYEAQ. The CDR3 covers 13 residues. The DNA for the CDR3 is TGTGCCAGCAGCTTAGGCCCGAGATCACCCCTCCACTTT. Protein product: CASSLGPRSPLHF.

This clone was detected only a few times. The chain joins TRBV7-2 to TRBJ2-5; a weak D match, TRBD2 (6 bases). V lost 7 bases to trimming and J lost 4 bases, with 19 bases between them. Germline V gives CDR1 SGHTA, CDR2 FQGNSA. CDR3 length equals 15 residues. CDR3 sequence reads: CASIPQRKGGETQYF. CDR3 bases: TGTGCCAGCATCCCCCAAAGGAAGGGAGGAGAGACCCAGTACTTC.

This clone has just one count. The chain employs TRBV27 and TRBJ1-2, with D maybe TRBD1 (6 bases). From germline, CDR1 is MNHEY and CDR2 SMNVEV (reference sequence). The CDR3 contains 13 residues. V lost 2 bases and J 7 bases, leaving 11 bases between the germline ends. In DNA form, the CDR3 reads TGTGCCAGCAGTTTAGAAGGGGGATCTGGCTACACCTTC. Translating it yields CASSLEGGSGYTF.

This chain connects TRBV7-2 to TRBJ2-3; 9 bases match TRBD2. The CDR3 is made up of 17 amino acids. In germline, CDR1 is SGHTA, CDR2 FQGNSA. Germline trimming cut 3 bases from V and 4 bases from J; bases unmatched to any gene: 11. The CDR3 DNA is TGTGCCAGCAGCTTCGGCGGGGGGGCCTCGGTTGCAGATACGCAGTATTTT. It codes for CASSFGGGASVADTQYF. The variable domain in full, completed from reference TRBV7-2 and TRBJ2-3, reads GAGVSQSPSNKVTEKGKDVELRCDPISGHTALYWYRQSLGQGLEFLIYFQGNSAPDKSGLPSDRFSAERTGGSVSTLTIQRTQQEDSAVYLCASSFGGGASVADTQYFGPGTRLTVL.

The chain recombines TRBV18 with TRBJ2-4; D is possibly TRBD2 (5 bases). CDR3 length: 14 amino acids. V lost 6 bases to trimming and J lost 0 bases, with 9 bases between them. The germline gives CDR1 KGHSH, CDR2 LQKENI. CDR3 nucleotide sequence: TGTGCCAGCTCTCTTCGGGGAGCCAAAAACATTCAGTACTTC. Its translation: CASSLRGAKNIQYF.

The chain recombines TRBV19 with TRBJ2-3; 9 nucleotides align to TRBD1. This CDR3 is built from 15 residues. The J segment lost 2 bases and the V segment lost 7 bases, leaving 7 bases of the junction unmatched. CDR1 and CDR2 (germline): LNHDA, SQIVND (reference sequence). CDR3 sequence reads: CASTKGQGLTDTQYF. The CDR3 nucleotides read TGTGCCAGTACCAAGGGACAGGGCCTCACAGATACGCAGTATTTT.

The CDR3 sequence: CASSPRDRGHEKLFF. DNA of the CDR3: TGTGCCAGCTCACCACGGGACAGGGGGCATGAAAAACTGTTTTTT. V and J are TRBV18 and TRBJ1-4; 12 nucleotides align to TRBD1. CDR1 is KGHSH and CDR2 is LQKENI in the germline V gene. This CDR3 contains 15 residues. Trimming removed 1 base from V and 6 bases from J; junction bases left unmatched: 0. The entire variable domain, with the rest obtained from reference TRBV18 and TRBJ1-4, is as follows: NAGVMQNPRHLVRRRGQEARLRCSPMKGHSHVYWYRQLPEEGLKFMVYLQKENIIDESGMPKERFSAEFPKEGPSILRIQQVVRGDSAAYFCASSPRDRGHEKLFFGSGTQLSVL.

CDR3 DNA: TGTGCCAGCAGCCAAGAAAGGAATAACTATGGCTACACCTTC. The encoded protein is CASSQERNNYGYTF. The chain combines TRBV4-2 with TRBJ1-2; D not certain. V was clipped by 0 bases and J by 1 base, with 6 bases between them. The CDR3 covers 14 residues. Germline V gene sequence: CDR1 LGHNA, CDR2 YNFKEQ.

CDR3 region: CASSSQAGGSYEQYF. For the CDR3, the DNA is TGCGCCAGCAGCTCTCAAGCGGGGGGCTCCTACGAGCAGTACTTC. The V and J genes are TRBV5-1 and TRBJ2-7; 9 nucleotides align to TRBD2. Trimming took 3 bases from V and 0 from J; bases not matched to a gene: 4. The CDR3 has 15 residues. Germline loops: CDR1 SGHRS, CDR2 YFSETQ. The whole variable domain, filled in from reference TRBV5-1 and TRBJ2-7, reads KAGVTQTPRYLIKTRGQQVTLSCSPISGHRSVSWYQQTPGQGLQFLFEYFSETQRNKGNFPGRFSGRQFSNSRSEMNVSTLELGDSALYLCASSSQAGGSYEQYFGPGTRLTVT.

V is TRBV19 and J is TRBJ2-1; TRBD2 might be the D (6 bases). The germline CDR1 and CDR2 sequences are LNHDA and SQIVND (reference sequence). Trimming left V 7 bases short and J 0 bases short, with 19 bases between. There are 17 residues in the CDR3. The CDR3 DNA reads TGTGCCAGTACCTCCCCCAGGGCGGGGAGCTCCTACAATGAGCAGTTCTTC. This sequence encodes CASTSPRAGSSYNEQFF.

The J gene is TRBJ2-1, the V gene TRBV9, with 9 nucleotides matching TRBD2. CDR3 length equals 17 residues. CDR1 and CDR2 from the germline V gene are SGDLS and YYNGEE. Trimming removed 1 base from V and 4 bases from J; junction bases left unmatched: 9. CDR3 region: CASSVTSGGSFYNEQFF. The CDR3 nucleotides read TGTGCCAGCAGCGTAACAAGCGGGGGGTCTTTTTACAATGAGCAGTTCTTC. Based on the CDR3 plus reference TRBV9 and TRBJ2-1, the full variable domain is DSGVTQTPKHLITATGQRVTLRCSPRSGDLSVYWYQQSLDQGLQFLIQYYNGEERAKGNILERFSAQQFPDLHSELNLSSLELGDSALYFCASSVTSGGSFYNEQFFGPGTRLTVL.

The genes are TRBV2 and TRBJ2-2, with 9 bases aligning to TRBD1. This CDR3 has 16 residues. Trimming removed 6 bases from V and 3 bases from J; junction bases left unmatched: 8. Germline V gene sequence: CDR1 SNHLY, CDR2 FYNNEI. The CDR3 DNA reads as TGTGCCAGCAGGGACAGGGGTTTCCTTTACACCGGGGAGCTGTTTTTT. Its protein product is CASRDRGFLYTGELFF.

V and J are TRBV9 and TRBJ2-5; 10 bases align to TRBD1. V shed 4 bases, J shed 5 bases, and the junction held 14 bases outside the gene matches. This CDR3 has 17 residues. The germline V gene encodes CDR1 SGDLS and CDR2 YYNGEE. The CDR3 reads CASSPTGGGQGFETQYF. CDR3 nucleotide sequence: TGTGCCAGCAGCCCCACGGGGGGGGGACAGGGGTTTGAGACCCAGTACTTC.